The subject of this entry is one TCR beta chain. Measured with immunoSEQ multiplex PCR; TCRdb has only the in-frame clones, and not every one. The table records 100,000 to 150,000 clones, approximately 92% of them present only once. These data belong to a study of control samples from healthy donors and cancer patients. V was clipped by 4 bases and J by 3 bases, with 29 bases between them. CDR1 and CDR2 (germline): MNHEY, SMNVEV (reference sequence). The CDR3 extends over 20 amino acids. The sequenced sample consisted of PBMCs. The receptor's source is a man older than 75 with head and neck cancer. The chain uses TRBV27 and TRBJ2-3, with a weak D call TRBD1 (6 bases). In nucleotides, the CDR3 is TGTGCCAGCAGTTCCCTTAAATGGGGAACAGGGACGGACTGGACAGATACGCAGTATTTT. Protein: CASSSLKWGTGTDWTDTQYF.